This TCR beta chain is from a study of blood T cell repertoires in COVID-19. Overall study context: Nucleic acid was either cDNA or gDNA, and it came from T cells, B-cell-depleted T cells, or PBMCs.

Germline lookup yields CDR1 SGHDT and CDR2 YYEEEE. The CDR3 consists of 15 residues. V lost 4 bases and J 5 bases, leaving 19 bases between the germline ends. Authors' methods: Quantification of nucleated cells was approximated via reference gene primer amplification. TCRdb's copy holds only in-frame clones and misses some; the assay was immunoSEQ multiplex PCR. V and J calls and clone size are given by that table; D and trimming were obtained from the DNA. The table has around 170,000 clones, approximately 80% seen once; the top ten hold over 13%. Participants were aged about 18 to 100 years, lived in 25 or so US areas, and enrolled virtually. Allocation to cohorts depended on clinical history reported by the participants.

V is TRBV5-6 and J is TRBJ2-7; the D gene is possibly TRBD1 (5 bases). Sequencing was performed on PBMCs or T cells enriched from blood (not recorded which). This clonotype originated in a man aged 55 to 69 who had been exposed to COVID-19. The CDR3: CASSAPVDNFDEQYF. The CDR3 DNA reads TGTGCCAGCAGCGCCCCGGTGGACAATTTCGACGAGCAGTACTTC.